This TCR beta chain comes out of a study of T cell responses to AZD1222 COVID-19 vaccine. General study results and limits: Donor demographics were predominantly white British with a female majority; clonal diversity may be underestimated. Spike-specific TCR breadth and depth were elevated following two AZD1222 doses. Repertoires were collected only later (after the peak T cell response had occurred).

Turning to this clone: The antigen is unknown.

CDR1 SEHNR and CDR2 FQNEAQ come from the germline V gene (reference sequence). V lost 0 bases and J lost 10, with 10 bases in between. CDR3 length equals 14 residues. Assay used: immunoSEQ multiplex PCR; TCRdb lists only in-frame clones, some missing. Among approximately 120,000 clones, roughly 87% were seen once, and the ten largest hold 4.5% to 6.5%. This chain uses TRBV7-9 with TRBJ1-6, with no clear D. The sequences come from peripheral blood, collected on day 0 of AZD1222 vaccination. This receptor was taken from an adult in good health. Here the CDR3 DNA reads TGTGCCAGCAGCTTAGCAGAGATAGGATCACCCCTCCACTTT. Protein product: CASSLAEIGSPLHF.